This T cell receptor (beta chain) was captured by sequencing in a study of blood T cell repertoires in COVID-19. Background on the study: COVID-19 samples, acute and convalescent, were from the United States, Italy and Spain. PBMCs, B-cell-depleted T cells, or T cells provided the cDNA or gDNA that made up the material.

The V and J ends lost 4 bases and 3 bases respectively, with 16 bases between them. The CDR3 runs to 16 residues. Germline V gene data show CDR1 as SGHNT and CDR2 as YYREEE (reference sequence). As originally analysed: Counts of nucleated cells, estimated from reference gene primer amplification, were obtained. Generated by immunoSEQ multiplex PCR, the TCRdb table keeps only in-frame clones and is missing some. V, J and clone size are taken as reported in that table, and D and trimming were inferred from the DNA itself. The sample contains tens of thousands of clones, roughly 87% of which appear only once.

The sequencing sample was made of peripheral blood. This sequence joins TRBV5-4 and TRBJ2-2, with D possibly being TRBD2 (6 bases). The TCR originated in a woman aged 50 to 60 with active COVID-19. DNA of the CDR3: TGTGCCAGCAGCCTAACAGTAGCGGTTGACACCGGGGAGCTGTTTTTT. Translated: CASSLTVAVDTGELFF.